Each of the 29 T cell receptor beta chains below was sequenced from the same sample in a study of human T cells and chemical hapten exposure. Indicated time point: pre-sensitization, week 0. Treatment: therapeutic diphenylcyclopropenone sensitization with weekly scalp DPC. TCRdb reanalysed the RACE reads using MiXCR and keeps one entry per CDR3 protein. The top ten hold 2% to 2.5% of the sample, which has under 300,000 distinct CDR3 sequences, about 8.6% seen once. The specimen was whole blood, collected in connection with sensitization to the hapten diphenylcyclopropenone (DPC). These receptors all stem from a woman between 35 and 50 years old with alopecia areata. Some clones in this sample may be carry-over from other donors' samples.

This clonotype was picked up many times. The V gene is TRBV28, the J gene TRBJ2-7; no definite D call. Germline CDR1 reads MDHEN; CDR2 reads SYDVKM. The V gene lost 3 bases and the J gene lost 0 bases, with 15 bases spanning the gap. This CDR3 region has 16 residues. The CDR3 DNA is TGTGCCAGCAGTTTTTCGATGGATTCCCTCTCCTACGAGCAGTACTTC. Translated: CASSFSMDSLSYEQYF.

The sample holds a few counts of this clonotype. The chain carries TRBV14 and TRBJ1-1; tentatively, D is TRBD1 (5 bases). CDR3 length: 12 amino acids. Trimming removed 1 base from V and 11 bases from J, with 11 bases in between. CDR1 is SGHDN, CDR2 FVKESK, per germline. As DNA, the CDR3 is TGTGCCAGCAGCCAAGTGCCCAGGGTGGCTTTCTTT. It is translated as CASSQVPRVAFF.

This clonotype was seen a few times. Written as DNA, the CDR3 is TGTGCCAGCACCTCGTTTTCAATCCGCGGGGTTTCCTACGAGCAGTACTTC. Translation: CASTSFSIRGVSYEQYF. The chain combines TRBV11-2 with TRBJ2-7, with a tentative D call TRBD2 (6 bases). The CDR3 consists of 17 residues. The ends were cut back, 7 bases at V and 1 base at J, with 23 bases in the middle. Germline CDR1 and CDR2: SGHAT and FQNNGV.

The genes are TRBV29-1 and TRBJ2-3; D might be TRBD1 or TRBD2, each matching 5 bases. The length of the CDR3 is 13 residues. V was clipped by 0 bases and J by 4 bases, with 8 bases between them. Germline CDR1 is SQVTM and CDR2 is ANQGSEA. The CDR3 loop is CSVEDVGADTQYF. DNA of the CDR3: TGCAGCGTTGAAGATGTGGGGGCAGATACGCAGTATTTT.

V and J are TRBV3-1 and TRBJ2-1; D is undetermined. V was pared by 3 bases and J by 0 bases, with 9 bases between. The germline gives CDR1 LGHDT, CDR2 YNNKEL (reference sequence). The CDR3 is made up of 15 amino acids. The CDR3 DNA is TGTGCCAGCAGCCACGGCGTCAGCTCCTACAATGAGCAGTTCTTC. Translating gives CASSHGVSSYNEQFF.

V is TRBV3-1 and J is TRBJ1-2; no reliable D call. V gave up 0 bases and J gave up 4 bases, with 12 bases separating them. The CDR3 consists of 15 residues. From germline, CDR1 is LGHDT and CDR2 YNNKEL (reference sequence). CDR3 residues: CASSQDGGLTYGYTF. As DNA, the CDR3 is TGTGCCAGCAGCCAAGACGGAGGGCTGACCTATGGCTACACCTTC.

This rearrangement joins TRBV7-8 to TRBJ1-1; TRBD1 is a possible D gene (5 bases). Germline assignment: CDR1 SGHVS and CDR2 FQNEAQ. The CDR3 spans 15 residues. The germline V and J ends were trimmed by 0 bases and 3 bases, with 11 bases remaining between them. The CDR3 DNA sequence: TGTGCCAGCAGCTTAGCACCGCGAGGGGACACTGAAGCTTTCTTT. Encoded protein: CASSLAPRGDTEAFF.

Ten or more counts support this clonotype. The chain uses TRBV20-1 and TRBJ1-4; D possibly corresponds to TRBD1 (5 bases). Germline values: CDR1 DFQATT, CDR2 SNEGSKA (reference sequence). V was cut by 5 bases and J by 2 bases, with 12 bases left in between. The CDR3 runs to 14 residues. CDR3 sequence (DNA): TGCAGTGCTCGAGGGGCGGCGACTAATGAAAAACTGTTTTTT. It translates to CSARGAATNEKLFF.

This clonotype was observed many times. The rearrangement joins TRBV7-8 to TRBJ1-2; no firm D call. The CDR3 contains 13 residues. Germline V gives CDR1 SGHVS, CDR2 FQNEAQ. V was cut by 1 base and J by 4 bases, with 7 bases left in between. The CDR3 DNA is TGTGCCAGCAGCTTAGTGTCAGCCTATGGCTACACCTTC. Translated, it gives CASSLVSAYGYTF.

At least ten counts were recorded for this clonotype. The CDR3 reads CASSSSGSNEQFF. The DNA of the CDR3 is TGTGCCAGCAGTTCTAGCGGGAGCAATGAGCAGTTCTTC. The V gene is TRBV6-5, the J gene TRBJ2-1; TRBD2 matches at 10 bases. CDR3 length: 13 amino acids. Germline CDR1 MNHEY, CDR2 SVGAGI. Unmatched junction bases numbered 0, after V lost 4 bases and J lost 6 bases.

The chain has TRBV29-1 and TRBJ2-1, with a tentative D call TRBD1 (6 bases). The CDR3 is 11 residues long. Germline lookup yields CDR1 SQVTM and CDR2 ANQGSEA. The V end lost 6 bases, the J end lost 13 bases, and 16 bases lay between the germline ends. This chain's CDR3 is CSVDAGEGQFF. For the CDR3, the DNA is TGCAGCGTGGACGCAGGGGAAGGCCAGTTCTTC.

This chain uses TRBV6-2 or TRBV6-3 with TRBJ2-7, with TRBD2 as a possible D gene (6 bases). Trimming left V 2 bases short and J 2 bases short, with 10 bases between. The CDR3 is 14 amino acids. Germline V gene lookup returns CDR1 MNHEY and CDR2 SVGEGT. The CDR3 coding sequence is TGTGCCAGCAGTTACCTAGCGCCTACCTACGAGCAGTACTTC. This gives the protein CASSYLAPTYEQYF.

V and J are TRBV29-1 and TRBJ1-2; no reliable D call. The CDR3 consists of 13 residues. The germline gives CDR1 SQVTM, CDR2 ANQGSEA. Trimming stripped 4 bases from V and 6 bases from J, with 15 bases between. The CDR3 DNA reads TGCAGCGTTGCCGGTGATTCAAGCCATGGCTACACCTTC. Its translation: CSVAGDSSHGYTF.

This clonotype has more than one count but fewer than ten. The rearrangement uses TRBV12-3 or TRBV12-4 and TRBJ1-5, with D unresolved. Trimming pared 6 bases from V and 8 bases from J, leaving 11 bases between. The CDR3 runs to 12 residues. The CDR3: CASSPLRKPQHF. In DNA form, the CDR3 reads TGTGCCAGCAGCCCCCTTCGGAAGCCCCAGCATTTT.

The chain employs TRBV6-2 or TRBV6-3 and TRBJ1-1; D is possibly TRBD1 (5 bases). The CDR3 runs 14 residues. CDR1 and CDR2 from the germline V gene are MNHEY and SVGEGT. Trimming left V 5 bases short and J 8 bases short, with 18 bases between. CDR3 sequence reads: CASSPTGLEGEAFF. As DNA, the CDR3 is TGTGCCAGCAGTCCTACAGGACTAGAGGGGGAAGCTTTCTTT.

The chain links TRBV29-1 to TRBJ1-1; D is unresolved. V was shortened by 4 bases and J by 3 bases, with 12 bases between the two germline ends. The CDR3 loop spans 13 amino acids. Per the germline V gene, CDR1 is SQVTM and CDR2 is ANQGSEA. CDR3 loop: CSVARRVDTEAFF. DNA for the CDR3: TGCAGCGTTGCGCGGCGGGTAGACACTGAAGCTTTCTTT.

The V gene is TRBV24-1, the J gene TRBJ2-3; the D is unclear. This CDR3 contains 13 residues. V lost 8 bases to trimming and J lost 2 bases, with 10 bases between them. CDR1 and CDR2 (germline): KGHDR, SFDVKD. The CDR3 nucleotides are TGTGCCACCACCGGCGCTAACACAGATACGCAGTATTTT. Protein product: CATTGANTDTQYF.

This clonotype was recorded a few times. The chain couples TRBV2 to TRBJ2-3; 10 bases line up with TRBD2. The ends lost 2 bases at V and 6 bases at J; junction bases unmatched: 11. The CDR3 covers 17 residues. CDR1 is SNHLY, CDR2 FYNNEI, per germline. The CDR3: CASSERASGRLKDTQYF. CDR3 sequence (DNA): TGTGCCAGCAGTGAAAGGGCTAGCGGGAGACTAAAGGATACGCAGTATTTT.

The chain carries TRBV12-3 or TRBV12-4 and TRBJ2-1, with a possible D match to TRBD1 (5 bases). Trimming left V 8 bases short and J 6 bases short, with 14 bases between. The CDR3 is 13 residues long. The CDR3 nucleotides read TGTGCCAGCGGACAAGCCCGGGTCAATGAGCAGTTCTTC. It translates to CASGQARVNEQFF.

This clonotype was detected only a few times. This chain links TRBV6-6 with TRBJ2-5, with D perhaps given as TRBD1 or TRBD2 (5 bases each). The germline CDR1 and CDR2 sequences are MNHNY and SVGAGI (reference sequence). The CDR3 contains 13 residues. Between the trimmed V and J ends, which lost 5 bases and 4 bases, there was a span of 11 bases. CDR3 in DNA: TGTGCCAGCAGTCTCCGGGACCCAGAGACCCAGTACTTC. Amino acid sequence: CASSLRDPETQYF.

The chain links TRBV6-2 or TRBV6-3 to TRBJ2-7; D is tentatively TRBD1 or TRBD2 (5 bases each). CDR1 and CDR2 (germline): MNHEY, SVGEGT. This CDR3 region has 15 residues. V was shortened by 0 bases and J by 2 bases, with 11 bases between the two germline ends. The CDR3 reads CASSYSGLGAYEQYF. CDR3 nucleotides: TGTGCCAGCAGTTACTCCGGACTGGGGGCCTACGAGCAGTACTTC.

This clonotype was seen more than once but under ten times. The V call is TRBV10-1, the J call TRBJ2-5, with D unclear. Germline V gene lookup returns CDR1 WNHNN and CDR2 SYGVQD (reference sequence). With 10 bases removed from V and 5 bases from J, the gap between germline ends came to 17 bases. CDR3 length: 13 amino acids. The CDR3 loop reads CAIPTAFGETQYF. CDR3 coding DNA: TGCGCCATCCCGACTGCGTTTGGGGAGACCCAGTACTTC.

The CDR3 DNA follows: TGTGCCATCAGGAGCCTCGGACTAGCGGGAGGGTTGTATGTGTCAGATACGCAGTATTTT. Its translation: CAIRSLGLAGGLYVSDTQYF. The rearrangement joins TRBV10-3 to TRBJ2-3, with 15 bases lining up with TRBD2. The J segment lost 4 bases and the V segment lost 6 bases, leaving 17 bases of the junction unmatched. Germline loops: CDR1 ENHRY, CDR2 SYGVKD. CDR3 length equals 20 residues.

This chain links TRBV7-2 with TRBJ2-5, with TRBD1 identical over 10 bases. The CDR3 consists of 15 residues. Germline V gene data show CDR1 as SGHTA and CDR2 as FQGNSA. V trimming: 3 bases; J trimming: 5 bases; junction bases outside the gene matches: 6. The DNA of the CDR3 is TGTGCCAGCAGCTTGGGACAGGGGATAGGGGAGACCCAGTACTTC. Its translation: CASSLGQGIGETQYF. The entire variable domain, with the rest obtained from reference TRBV7-2 and TRBJ2-5, is as follows: GAGVSQSPSNKVTEKGKDVELRCDPISGHTALYWYRQSLGQGLEFLIYFQGNSAPDKSGLPSDRFSAERTGGSVSTLTIQRTQQEDSAVYLCASSLGQGIGETQYFGPGTRLLVL.

This clonotype was seen only a few times. The chain joins TRBV11-2 to TRBJ2-2; the D gene could be TRBD1 or TRBD2 (5 bases each). Germline V gene sequence: CDR1 SGHAT, CDR2 FQNNGV. The length of the CDR3 is 16 residues. With 6 bases removed from V and 1 base from J, the gap between germline ends came to 15 bases. The CDR3 DNA is TGTGCCAGCAGACCCATCTCGGGGCTGAACACCGGGGAGCTGTTTTTT. Translating it yields CASRPISGLNTGELFF.

Comment on this clonotype: The junction and the germline gene differ at one end; a read error may be behind it. The V and J genes are TRBV6-5 and TRBJ1-3; 8 bases fit TRBD1. Germline V gene data show CDR1 as MNHEY and CDR2 as SVGAGI. The CDR3 length is 16 residues. The CDR3 region has the DNA TGTGTCAGCTCCCTGCGGGACAGGCGCGCTGGAAACACCATATATTTT. Translated: CVSSLRDRRAGNTIYF.

This clonotype was seen more than once but under ten times. The rearrangement joins TRBV9 to TRBJ2-3; TRBD2 aligns across 7 bases. V dropped 4 bases and J dropped 4; count of bases not matched to a gene: 6. The CDR3 is 14 residues long. Germline values: CDR1 SGDLS, CDR2 YYNGEE. DNA for the CDR3: TGTGCCAGCAGCCCTCGGGACTACTCAGATACGCAGTATTTT. This translates into CASSPRDYSDTQYF.

This clonotype was counted a few times. J is TRBJ2-5 and V is TRBV7-2; no clear D gene. Germline CDR1 and CDR2: SGHTA and FQGNSA. The V gene lost 0 bases and the J gene lost 6 bases, with 11 bases spanning the gap. The CDR3 covers 14 residues. The CDR3 region is CASSLAPPVKTQYF. CDR3 in DNA: TGTGCCAGCAGCTTAGCCCCCCCGGTAAAGACCCAGTACTTC.

This clonotype was seen a handful of times. The genes are TRBV28 and TRBJ1-1; a possible D gene is TRBD1 (5 bases). The CDR3 runs to 12 residues. Germline V gene lookup returns CDR1 MDHEN and CDR2 SYDVKM. V gave up 6 bases and J gave up 11 bases, with 16 bases separating them. DNA of the CDR3: TGTGCCAGCAGGACTCAGGGTTTCTGGGCTTTCTTT. Protein product: CASRTQGFWAFF.